A selection of T cell receptor beta chains follows, all from one sample in a study of T cells in Graves' hyperthyroidism and ophthalmopathy. TCRdb fed the multiplex PCR reads into MiXCR, producing one record per CDR3 protein. The sample gives hundreds of thousands of distinct CDR3 sequences, just under 20% of which show up once; roughly 44% is in the top ten. Sequencing was carried out using blood. These TCRs come from a man between 35 and 55 years old with Graves' ophthalmopathy. Each CDR3 is given without its conserved first and last residue. Each record gives: clone size, J gene, D gene, V gene, CDR3 protein. D genes are given only for firm matches. Not all rows give a size; the values are once, few, many and, for expanded clones, a class.

clone_size: many; j_call: TRBJ2-5; d_call: NA; v_call: TRBV4-1; cdr3_aa: ASSLWRTETQY
clone_size: NA; j_call: TRBJ2-1; d_call: NA; v_call: TRBV5-1; cdr3_aa: ASSLASSGYNEQF
clone_size: many; j_call: TRBJ2-7; d_call: TRBD2; v_call: TRBV7-2; cdr3_aa: ASSPTGRAWEQY
clone_size: few; j_call: TRBJ1-3; d_call: NA; v_call: TRBV11-2; cdr3_aa: ASSLTDLTGNTIY
clone_size: many; j_call: TRBJ1-5; d_call: NA; v_call: TRBV28; cdr3_aa: ASSSHQGIGNQPQH
clone_size: NA; j_call: TRBJ1-4; d_call: NA; v_call: TRBV20-1; cdr3_aa: SVPPGVGRANEKLF
clone_size: many; j_call: TRBJ2-2; d_call: NA; v_call: TRBV7-9; cdr3_aa: ASSDQVRANTGELF
clone_size: many; j_call: TRBJ2-7; d_call: TRBD1; v_call: TRBV28; cdr3_aa: ASSGQGYEQY
clone_size: once; j_call: TRBJ1-6; d_call: NA; v_call: TRBV12-3/TRBV12-4; cdr3_aa: ASSETGRGSPLH
clone_size: NA; j_call: TRBJ2-1; d_call: TRBD2; v_call: TRBV15; cdr3_aa: ATSSLRTSGRSYNEQF
clone_size: NA; j_call: TRBJ2-4; d_call: NA; v_call: TRBV20-1; cdr3_aa: SAGGGPTKNIQY
clone_size: few; j_call: TRBJ2-7; d_call: NA; v_call: TRBV7-8; cdr3_aa: ASSLDAIGVEQY
clone_size: medium-sized; j_call: TRBJ1-1; d_call: TRBD1; v_call: TRBV14; cdr3_aa: ASSPPTGQGPRSLEAF
clone_size: NA; j_call: TRBJ2-3; d_call: TRBD2; v_call: TRBV12-3/TRBV12-4; cdr3_aa: ASSLDSGRATDTQY
clone_size: NA; j_call: TRBJ2-2; d_call: NA; v_call: TRBV6-1; cdr3_aa: ASSSISGRTGELF
clone_size: few; j_call: TRBJ2-1; d_call: TRBD2; v_call: TRBV20-1; cdr3_aa: SALAGGNNEQF
clone_size: NA; j_call: TRBJ2-3; d_call: TRBD2; v_call: TRBV20-1; cdr3_aa: SARLASGADTQY
clone_size: few; j_call: TRBJ2-7; d_call: NA; v_call: TRBV6-1; cdr3_aa: ASSEAVFWAPGIEQY
clone_size: few; j_call: TRBJ1-1; d_call: TRBD1; v_call: TRBV19; cdr3_aa: ASRRTGPKEAF
clone_size: NA; j_call: TRBJ2-5; d_call: NA; v_call: TRBV29-1; cdr3_aa: SVVVGETQY
clone_size: NA; j_call: TRBJ2-5; d_call: NA; v_call: TRBV6-2/TRBV6-3; cdr3_aa: ASSYPGLRETQY
clone_size: NA; j_call: TRBJ2-1; d_call: NA; v_call: TRBV15; cdr3_aa: ATSTQIPPNEQF
clone_size: NA; j_call: TRBJ1-1; d_call: NA; v_call: TRBV29-1; cdr3_aa: SVEYPTRGTEAF
clone_size: NA; j_call: TRBJ2-1; d_call: TRBD1; v_call: TRBV29-1; cdr3_aa: SVELGGQGFNEQF
clone_size: once; j_call: TRBJ2-3; d_call: NA; v_call: TRBV20-1; cdr3_aa: SARAPYTDTQY
clone_size: many; j_call: TRBJ1-1; d_call: NA; v_call: TRBV20-1; cdr3_aa: SARGQSNTEAF
clone_size: many; j_call: TRBJ2-7; d_call: NA; v_call: TRBV7-9; cdr3_aa: ASSSGRESSYEQY
clone_size: NA; j_call: TRBJ1-2; d_call: NA; v_call: TRBV9; cdr3_aa: ASSEGVANYGYT
clone_size: few; j_call: TRBJ2-1; d_call: NA; v_call: TRBV7-6; cdr3_aa: ASSYGYFGNEQF
clone_size: few; j_call: TRBJ2-7; d_call: NA; v_call: TRBV20-1; cdr3_aa: SARDAGPRNEQY
clone_size: many; j_call: TRBJ2-1; d_call: TRBD2; v_call: TRBV12-3/TRBV12-4; cdr3_aa: ASSPSGGVGDNEQF
clone_size: few; j_call: TRBJ2-1; d_call: TRBD2; v_call: TRBV6-2/TRBV6-3; cdr3_aa: ASLLRGAQSDEQF
clone_size: NA; j_call: TRBJ1-5; d_call: TRBD1; v_call: TRBV14; cdr3_aa: ASSSDRGHQPQH
clone_size: many; j_call: TRBJ2-1; d_call: NA; v_call: TRBV28; cdr3_aa: ASRLGAGTVNEQF
clone_size: many; j_call: TRBJ2-3; d_call: TRBD2; v_call: TRBV15; cdr3_aa: ATSRGTITDTQY
clone_size: NA; j_call: TRBJ1-4; d_call: TRBD1; v_call: TRBV6-1; cdr3_aa: ASIPGTGAREKLF
clone_size: many; j_call: TRBJ2-5; d_call: TRBD1; v_call: TRBV7-9; cdr3_aa: ASSLEDRGETQY
clone_size: many; j_call: TRBJ2-1; d_call: NA; v_call: TRBV5-1; cdr3_aa: ASSPRTLDEQF
clone_size: NA; j_call: TRBJ2-1; d_call: NA; v_call: TRBV5-8; cdr3_aa: ASSLAGLRDEQF
clone_size: NA; j_call: TRBJ1-5; d_call: NA; v_call: TRBV28; cdr3_aa: ASGKLPQH
clone_size: many; j_call: TRBJ2-1; d_call: NA; v_call: TRBV11-2; cdr3_aa: ASSSGGRVYEQF
clone_size: NA; j_call: TRBJ2-7; d_call: NA; v_call: TRBV29-1; cdr3_aa: SVRRTSSYEQY
clone_size: few; j_call: TRBJ2-1; d_call: NA; v_call: TRBV20-1; cdr3_aa: SALPNTEQF
clone_size: few; j_call: TRBJ2-2; d_call: NA; v_call: TRBV28; cdr3_aa: ASLDFPGELF
clone_size: many; j_call: TRBJ2-3; d_call: TRBD1; v_call: TRBV7-8; cdr3_aa: ASSLAETGDTQY
clone_size: few; j_call: TRBJ2-7; d_call: NA; v_call: TRBV15; cdr3_aa: ATSSPQMGSYEQY
clone_size: few; j_call: TRBJ1-6; d_call: TRBD1; v_call: TRBV18; cdr3_aa: ASSPAGQGAYSPLH
clone_size: few; j_call: TRBJ2-1; d_call: NA; v_call: TRBV4-2; cdr3_aa: ASKTYQEDNEQF